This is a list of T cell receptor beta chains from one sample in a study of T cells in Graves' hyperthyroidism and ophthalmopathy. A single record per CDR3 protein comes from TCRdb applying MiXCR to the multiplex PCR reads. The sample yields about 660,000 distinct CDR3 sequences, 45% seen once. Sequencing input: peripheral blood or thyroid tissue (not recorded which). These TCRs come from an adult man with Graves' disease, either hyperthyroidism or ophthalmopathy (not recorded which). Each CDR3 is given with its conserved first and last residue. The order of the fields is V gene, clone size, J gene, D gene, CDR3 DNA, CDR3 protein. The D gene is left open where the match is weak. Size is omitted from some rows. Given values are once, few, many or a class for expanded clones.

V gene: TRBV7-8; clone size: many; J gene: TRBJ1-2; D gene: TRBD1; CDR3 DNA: TGTGCCAGCAGCCGGGACAGGGAGTTTTATGGCTACACCTTC; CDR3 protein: CASSRDREFYGYTF
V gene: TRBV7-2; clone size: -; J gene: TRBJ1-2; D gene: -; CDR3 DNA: TGTGCCAGCAGCTCTAAAACATCGCAGTTAGCTAACTATGGCTACACCTTC; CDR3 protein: CASSSKTSQLANYGYTF
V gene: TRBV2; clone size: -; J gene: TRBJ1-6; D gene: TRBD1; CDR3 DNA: TGTGCCAGCAGCGAACAGGGGATTGGAAATTCACCCCTCCACTTT; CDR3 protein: CASSEQGIGNSPLHF
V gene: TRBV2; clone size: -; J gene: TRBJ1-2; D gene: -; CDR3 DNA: TGTGCCAGCAGTGACCGGGGGGCGTCCCATGGCTACACCTTC; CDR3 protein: CASSDRGASHGYTF
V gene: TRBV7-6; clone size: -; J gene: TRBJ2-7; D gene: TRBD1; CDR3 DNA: TGTGCCAGCAGCTTGGGAGCGGGACAGGGGGCTCTCGAGCAGTACTTC; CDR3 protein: CASSLGAGQGALEQYF
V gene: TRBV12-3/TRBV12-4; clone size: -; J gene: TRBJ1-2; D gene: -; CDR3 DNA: TGTGCCAGCAGTGAACAGGCAGAGCGCTATGGCTACACCTTC; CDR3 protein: CASSEQAERYGYTF
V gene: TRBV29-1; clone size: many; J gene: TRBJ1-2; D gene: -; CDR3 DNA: TGCAGCGTCGGCGGGCCGTCGGACGGGCCTGGCTACACCTTC; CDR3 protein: CSVGGPSDGPGYTF
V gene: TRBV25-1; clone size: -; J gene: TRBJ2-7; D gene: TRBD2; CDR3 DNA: TGTGCCAGCAGTGCCCCCCGACTAGCGGGTTTAGAGCAGTACTTC; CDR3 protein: CASSAPRLAGLEQYF
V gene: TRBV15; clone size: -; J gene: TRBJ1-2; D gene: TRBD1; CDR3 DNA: TGTGCCACCAGCAGAGAGGGGGACAGGGGGCATGGCTACACCTTC; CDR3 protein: CATSREGDRGHGYTF
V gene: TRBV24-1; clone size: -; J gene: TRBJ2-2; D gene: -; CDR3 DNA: TGTGCCACGTGGGCCTTCTTGAACGCCGGGGAGCTGTTTTTT; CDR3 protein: CATWAFLNAGELFF
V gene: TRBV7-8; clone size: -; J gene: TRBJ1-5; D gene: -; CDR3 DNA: TGTGCCTGGAGTACCGGGATTCAGCCCCAGCATTTT; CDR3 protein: CAWSTGIQPQHF
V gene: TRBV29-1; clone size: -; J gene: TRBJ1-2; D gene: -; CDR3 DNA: TGCAGCGTTCACAGGGAAGGGGACGGCTACACCTTC; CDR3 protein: CSVHREGDGYTF
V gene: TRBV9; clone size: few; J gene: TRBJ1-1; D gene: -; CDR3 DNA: TGTGCCAGCAGGCTACAGGATAGGAACACTGAAGCTTTCTTT; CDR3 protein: CASRLQDRNTEAFF
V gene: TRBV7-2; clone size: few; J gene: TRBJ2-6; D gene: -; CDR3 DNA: TGTGCCAGCAGCTATGTGGCCTCTGGGGCCAACGTCCTGACTTTC; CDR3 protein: CASSYVASGANVLTF
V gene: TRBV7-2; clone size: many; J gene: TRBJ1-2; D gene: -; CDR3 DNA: TGTGCCAGCAGCTTGTACGACAGAACCTTTTATGGCTACACCTTC; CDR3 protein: CASSLYDRTFYGYTF
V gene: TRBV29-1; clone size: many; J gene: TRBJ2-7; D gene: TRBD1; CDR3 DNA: TGCAGCGTTGAATTGACCCGGACAGGGCAGAACTACGAGCAGTACTTC; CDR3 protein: CSVELTRTGQNYEQYF
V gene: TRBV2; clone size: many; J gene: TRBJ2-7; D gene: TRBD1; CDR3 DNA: TGTGCCAGCAGTGAAAGGACGCCTCTAGGGGGCCGATCGATCCACGAGCAGTACTTC; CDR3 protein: CASSERTPLGGRSIHEQYF
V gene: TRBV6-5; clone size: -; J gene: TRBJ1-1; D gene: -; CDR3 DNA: TGTGCCAACGAGGGCGTGAACACTGAAGCTTTCTTT; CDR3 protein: CANEGVNTEAFF
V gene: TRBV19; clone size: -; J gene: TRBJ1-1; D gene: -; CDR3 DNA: TGTGCCAGTAGTATAGGAAGAAATAGGGGCACTGAAGCTTTCTTT; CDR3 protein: CASSIGRNRGTEAFF
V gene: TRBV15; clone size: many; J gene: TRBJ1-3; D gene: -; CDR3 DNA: TGTGCCACCAGCAGAGAAATTGGGACTGGAAACACCATATATTTT; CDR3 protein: CATSREIGTGNTIYF
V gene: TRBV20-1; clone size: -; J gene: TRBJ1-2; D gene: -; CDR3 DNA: TGCAGTGTCACGGCGGGGGTTGAGTATGGCTACACCTTC; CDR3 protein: CSVTAGVEYGYTF
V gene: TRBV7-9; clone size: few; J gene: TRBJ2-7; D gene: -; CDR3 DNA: TGTGCCAGCAGCTTTAGGTGGTCCTACGAGCAGTACTTC; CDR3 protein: CASSFRWSYEQYF
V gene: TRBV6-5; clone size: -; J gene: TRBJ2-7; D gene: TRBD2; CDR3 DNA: TGTGCCATCAGTTCAGCGGGGGGCTCCTACGAGCAGTACTTC; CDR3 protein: CAISSAGGSYEQYF
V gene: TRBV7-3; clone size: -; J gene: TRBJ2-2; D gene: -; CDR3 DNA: TGTGCCAGCAGCTTATGGGGGACCGGGGAGCTGTTTTTT; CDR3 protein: CASSLWGTGELFF
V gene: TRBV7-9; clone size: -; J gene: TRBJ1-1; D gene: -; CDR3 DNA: TGTGCCAGCAGCTACTTACTCGAAGAAGCTTTCTTT; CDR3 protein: CASSYLLEEAFF
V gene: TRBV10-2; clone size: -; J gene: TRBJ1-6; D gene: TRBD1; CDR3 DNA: TGCGCCAGCAGCTCCGGGACAGAGCACTCCTATAATTCACCCCTCCACTTT; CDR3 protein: CASSSGTEHSYNSPLHF
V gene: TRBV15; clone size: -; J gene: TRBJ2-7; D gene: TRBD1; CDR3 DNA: TGTGCCACCAGCAGTACGGACAGGGAAGTGTCCTACGAGCAGTACTTC; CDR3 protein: CATSSTDREVSYEQYF
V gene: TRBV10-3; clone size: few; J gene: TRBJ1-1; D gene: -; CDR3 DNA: TGTGCCAGCAGTTCCCCAGCTTTTGGAGCTTTCTTT; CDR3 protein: CASSSPAFGAFF
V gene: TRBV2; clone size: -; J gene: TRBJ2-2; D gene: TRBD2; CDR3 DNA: TGTGCCAGCAGTTTATCTTCAGCCGGCGGGAGACTCGCGACAGGGGAGCTGTTTTTT; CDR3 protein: CASSLSSAGGRLATGELFF
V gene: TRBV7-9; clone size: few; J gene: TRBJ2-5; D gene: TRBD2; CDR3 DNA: TGTGCCAGCAGCGTTACTAGCGTACGCGAGACCCTCTACTTC; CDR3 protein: CASSVTSVRETLYF
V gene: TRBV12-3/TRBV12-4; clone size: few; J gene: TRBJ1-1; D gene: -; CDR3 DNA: TGTGCCAGCAGGATTGGGGTCTGGATGAACACTGAAGCTTTCTTT; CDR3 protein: CASRIGVWMNTEAFF
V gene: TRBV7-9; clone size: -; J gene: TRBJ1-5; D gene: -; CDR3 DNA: TGCGCCAGCAGCCAAGTATACAATCAGCCCCAGCATTTT; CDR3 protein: CASSQVYNQPQHF
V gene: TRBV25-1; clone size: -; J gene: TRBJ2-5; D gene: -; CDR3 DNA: TGTGCCACCGGGCCCTACTCTGAGACCCAGTACTTC; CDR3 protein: CATGPYSETQYF
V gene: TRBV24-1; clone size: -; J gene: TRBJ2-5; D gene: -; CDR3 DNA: TGTGCCACCAGTGATCGACAGGTTGGGCAGCCCCAGTACTTC; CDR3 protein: CATSDRQVGQPQYF
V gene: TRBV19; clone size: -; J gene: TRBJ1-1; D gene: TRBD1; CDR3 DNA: TGTGCCAGTGGATACAGGGGTCGGGGGACTGAAGCTTTCTTT; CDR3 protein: CASGYRGRGTEAFF
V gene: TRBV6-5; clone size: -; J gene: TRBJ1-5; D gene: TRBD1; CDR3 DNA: TGTGCCAGCAGTAACCGACAGGGGAGCAATCAGCCCCAGCATTTT; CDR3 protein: CASSNRQGSNQPQHF
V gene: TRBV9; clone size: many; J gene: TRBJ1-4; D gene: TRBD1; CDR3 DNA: TGTGCCAGCAGCTACGACAGGGGAGAGGCTAATGAAAAACTGTTTTTT; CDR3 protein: CASSYDRGEANEKLFF
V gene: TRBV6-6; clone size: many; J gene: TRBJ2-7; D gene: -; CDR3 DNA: TGTGCCAGCAGCTTACCGCGGGAGCAGTACTTC; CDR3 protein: CASSLPREQYF
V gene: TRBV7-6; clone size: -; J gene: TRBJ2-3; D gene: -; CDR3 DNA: TGTGCCAGCAGCTTACTCCGGACTAACACAGATACGCAGTATTTT; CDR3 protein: CASSLLRTNTDTQYF
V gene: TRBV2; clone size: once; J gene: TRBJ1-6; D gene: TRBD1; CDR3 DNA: TGTGCCAGCAGAGAGACAGGGGTGTATAATTCACCCCTCCACTTT; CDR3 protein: CASRETGVYNSPLHF
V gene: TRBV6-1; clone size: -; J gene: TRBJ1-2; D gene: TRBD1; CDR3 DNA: TGTGCCAGCAGTGAAGCTTTTTATCGTACAGGGGGCGATGGCTACACCTTC; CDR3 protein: CASSEAFYRTGGDGYTF
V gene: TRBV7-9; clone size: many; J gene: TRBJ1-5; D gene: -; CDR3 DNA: TGTGCCAGCAGCTTATTCCTGTCGCCCCAGCATTTT; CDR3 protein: CASSLFLSPQHF
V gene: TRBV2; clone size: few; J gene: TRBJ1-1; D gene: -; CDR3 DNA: TGTGCCAGCAGTCAGCGGGCTGGGGGGTTTATGAACACTGAAGCTTTCTTT; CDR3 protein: CASSQRAGGFMNTEAFF
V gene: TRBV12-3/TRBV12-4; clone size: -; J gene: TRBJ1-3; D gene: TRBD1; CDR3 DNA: TGTGCCAGCAAACCAGGGGGCTCTGGAAACACCATATATTTT; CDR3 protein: CASKPGGSGNTIYF
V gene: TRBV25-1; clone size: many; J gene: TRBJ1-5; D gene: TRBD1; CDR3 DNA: TGTGCCAGCAGGGAGACAGGGAGCAATCAGCCCCAGCATTTT; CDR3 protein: CASRETGSNQPQHF